These 18 T cell receptor beta chains share one sample of origin, sequenced in a study of blood T cell repertoires in COVID-19. Repertoires were generated with immunoSEQ multiplex PCR, while TCRdb's copy carries only in-frame clones and drops some. The profile shows 110,000 to 150,000 clones, around 84% of them singletons. The sequenced sample was peripheral blood. The receptors were gathered from a human donor in a cohort sampled during active COVID-19.

The chain recombines TRBV7-3 with TRBJ2-7; TRBD2 matches 8 bases. Trimming cost V 2 bases and J 6 bases; bases outside gene matches: 3. This CDR3 spans 13 amino acids. CDR1 is SGHTA and CDR2 is FQGTGA in the germline V gene. The CDR3, as DNA: TGTGCCAGCAGCTTAGCGGGAGGTGGCGAGCAGTACTTC. It yields the protein CASSLAGGGEQYF. The full variable domain, with the rest looked up from reference TRBV7-3 and TRBJ2-7, is GAGVSQTPSNKVTEKGKYVELRCDPISGHTALYWYRQSLGQGPEFLIYFQGTGAADDSGLPNDRFFAVRPEGSVSTLKIQRTERGDSAVYLCASSLAGGGEQYFGPGTRLTVT.

The chain has TRBV5-8 and TRBJ2-1; 7 positions agree with TRBD2. The CDR3 contains 13 residues. The V gene end was trimmed by 4 bases and the J gene end by 5 bases; junction bases not matched to a gene: 3. Germline CDR1 is SGHTS and CDR2 is YDEGEE. CDR3 loop: CASSLRGDNEQFF. CDR3 DNA sequence: TGTGCCAGCAGCCTCCGGGGGGACAATGAGCAGTTCTTC.

This chain joins TRBV28 and TRBJ1-3; 9 bases fit TRBD1. V lost 4 bases to trimming and J lost 2 bases; unmatched junction nucleotides: 6. Looked up from germline, CDR1 is MDHEN and CDR2 is SYDVKM. The CDR3 is 16 residues long. The CDR3 DNA sequence: TGTGCCAGCAGTTCGACTACAGGGGGCCCTGGAAACACCATATATTTT. It codes for CASSSTTGGPGNTIYF.

The chain links TRBV19 to TRBJ1-4; 7 bases map to TRBD1. Germline CDR1 reads LNHDA; CDR2 reads SQIVND (reference sequence). With 4 bases clipped from V and 2 bases from J, the junction kept 1 base outside the gene matches. This CDR3 is built from 14 residues. The CDR3 DNA reads TGTGCCAGTAGTAGGGGACAGACTAATGAAAAACTGTTTTTT. Protein: CASSRGQTNEKLFF.

J is TRBJ1-2 and V is TRBV5-1; perhaps TRBD1 as D (6 bases). CDR1 and CDR2 from the germline V gene are SGHRS and YFSETQ. V lost 0 bases, J lost 4 bases, and 10 bases lay in between. The CDR3 spans 14 residues. The CDR3 nucleotides are TGCGCCAGCAGCTTGGTGCAGGGGAGCTATGGCTACACCTTC. Translating it yields CASSLVQGSYGYTF.

V is TRBV6-5 and J is TRBJ2-3, with TRBD2 matching 8 bases. The CDR3 contains 15 residues. The germline V gene encodes CDR1 MNHEY and CDR2 SVGAGI. V lost 2 bases, J lost 6 bases, and 7 bases stayed unmatched. CDR3 region: CASSYGAGVRDTQYF. CDR3 sequence (DNA): TGTGCCAGCAGTTACGGAGCGGGAGTACGGGATACGCAGTATTTT.

This chain uses TRBV7-9 with TRBJ1-1, with 7 bases lining up with TRBD1. Germline V lookup: CDR1 SEHNR, CDR2 FQNEAQ (reference sequence). With V trimmed by 4 bases and J by 7 bases, 6 bases remained unmatched. The CDR3 has 13 residues. Here the CDR3 DNA reads TGTGCCAGCAGCTCTCCGGGACAGTTTGAAGCTTTCTTT. Translation: CASSSPGQFEAFF.

This chain joins TRBV7-3 and TRBJ2-2, with 7 bases aligning to TRBD1. Germline lookup yields CDR1 SGHTA and CDR2 FQGTGA. The CDR3 sequence is 15 residues long. The trim removed 1 base at V and 5 bases at J, leaving 4 bases unmatched. The CDR3 region is CASSLRGGGTGELFF. The CDR3 region has the DNA TGTGCCAGCAGCTTAAGAGGGGGCGGGACCGGGGAGCTGTTTTTT.

This chain links TRBV11-3 with TRBJ2-2, with D hard to call. Germline CDR1 is SGHNT and CDR2 is YENEEA. The length of the CDR3 is 15 residues. V gave up 0 bases and J gave up 2 bases, with 7 bases separating them. CDR3 in amino acids: CASSLEYSNTGELFF. CDR3 in DNA: TGTGCCAGCAGCTTAGAATATTCTAACACCGGGGAGCTGTTTTTT.

The chain employs TRBV7-9 and TRBJ1-3; the D is unclear. The CDR3 is made up of 14 amino acids. Per the germline V gene, CDR1 is SEHNR and CDR2 is FQNEAQ (reference sequence). V lost 5 bases, J lost 2 bases, and 10 bases lay in between. DNA of the CDR3: TGTGCCAGCAGCCCCAGCGCAGCTGGAAACACCATATATTTT. It translates to CASSPSAAGNTIYF. The full variable domain, in which reference TRBV7-9 and TRBJ1-3 provide the parts outside the CDR3, is DTGVSQNPRHKITKRGQNVTFRCDPISEHNRLYWYRQTLGQGPEFLTYFQNEAQLEKSRLLSDRFSAERPKGSFSTLEIQRTEQGDSAMYLCASSPSAAGNTIYFGEGSWLTVV.

This clone showed up just once. The chain joins TRBV2 to TRBJ1-1; possible D gene TRBD1, 6 bases. CDR1 and CDR2 from the germline V gene are SNHLY and FYNNEI. This CDR3 region has 15 residues. V shed 2 bases and J shed 1 base, with 11 bases lying between them. The CDR3 loop is CASSEYRGGNTEAFF. Here the CDR3 DNA reads TGTGCCAGCAGTGAATACCGAGGGGGGAACACTGAAGCTTTCTTT.

The rearrangement uses TRBV6-5 and TRBJ2-3; the D gene is possibly TRBD2 (5 bases). The ends were cut back, 0 bases at V and 2 bases at J, with 9 bases in the middle. Per germline, CDR1 MNHEY and CDR2 SVGAGI. The CDR3 is 15 amino acids. The CDR3 loop reads CASSYSGIYTDTQYF. The CDR3 nucleotides read TGTGCCAGCAGTTACTCCGGGATTTACACAGATACGCAGTATTTT.

This rearrangement joins TRBV19 to TRBJ2-1, with 11 positions matching TRBD1. This CDR3 has 19 amino acids. The V gene's germline CDR1 is LNHDA and CDR2 SQIVND (reference sequence). After removal of 5 bases from V and 2 bases from J, the junction contained 14 bases not matched to a gene. The CDR3 here is CASSPNPGTGGFPYNEQFF. CDR3 DNA sequence: TGTGCCAGTAGTCCCAACCCCGGGACAGGGGGTTTCCCCTACAATGAGCAGTTCTTC.

The rearrangement links TRBV18 to TRBJ2-2; weak D call: TRBD1 (5 bases). This CDR3 region has 15 residues. From germline, CDR1 is KGHSH and CDR2 LQKENI. Trimming cost V 3 bases and J 0 bases, with 8 bases left between them. CDR3 in DNA: TGTGCCAGCTCACCTCGACAGACGAACACCGGGGAGCTGTTTTTT. Residues: CASSPRQTNTGELFF.

The chain recombines TRBV24-1 with TRBJ1-4, with TRBD1 as a possible D gene (5 bases). This CDR3 is built from 18 residues. The V gene lost 3 bases and the J gene lost 3 bases, with 19 bases spanning the gap. Germline V gives CDR1 KGHDR, CDR2 SFDVKD. The CDR3 sequence: CATSDQLTVKKANEKLFF. The CDR3 DNA reads as TGTGCCACCAGTGATCAGCTGACAGTCAAAAAGGCTAATGAAAAACTGTTTTTT.

The chain has TRBV10-1 and TRBJ2-3; 8 nucleotides align to TRBD2. Germline V gives CDR1 WNHNN, CDR2 SYGVQD (reference sequence). CDR3 length equals 15 residues. Trimming cost V 0 bases and J 4 bases; bases outside gene matches: 3. CDR3 protein: CASSESVAGSDTQYF. The CDR3 bases are TGCGCCAGCAGTGAGTCAGTAGCGGGGTCAGATACGCAGTATTTT.

This rearrangement joins TRBV12-3 or TRBV12-4 to TRBJ1-2; D remains unclear. Trimming took off 7 bases at V and 4 bases at J, with 13 bases between the two ends. The CDR3 has 13 amino acids. CDR3 protein: CASTTSGSYGYTF. CDR3 coding DNA: TGTGCCAGCACCACATCAGGTTCCTATGGCTACACCTTC.

This clone was observed a handful of times. This chain joins TRBV5-5 and TRBJ1-1, with TRBD1 matching over 8 bases. This CDR3 has 13 residues. CDR1 is SGHKS and CDR2 is YYEKEE in the germline V gene (reference sequence). With V trimmed by 4 bases and J by 4 bases, 3 bases remained unmatched. The CDR3 reads CASSTQGGTEAFF. The DNA for the CDR3 is TGTGCCAGCAGCACACAGGGGGGCACTGAAGCTTTCTTT.